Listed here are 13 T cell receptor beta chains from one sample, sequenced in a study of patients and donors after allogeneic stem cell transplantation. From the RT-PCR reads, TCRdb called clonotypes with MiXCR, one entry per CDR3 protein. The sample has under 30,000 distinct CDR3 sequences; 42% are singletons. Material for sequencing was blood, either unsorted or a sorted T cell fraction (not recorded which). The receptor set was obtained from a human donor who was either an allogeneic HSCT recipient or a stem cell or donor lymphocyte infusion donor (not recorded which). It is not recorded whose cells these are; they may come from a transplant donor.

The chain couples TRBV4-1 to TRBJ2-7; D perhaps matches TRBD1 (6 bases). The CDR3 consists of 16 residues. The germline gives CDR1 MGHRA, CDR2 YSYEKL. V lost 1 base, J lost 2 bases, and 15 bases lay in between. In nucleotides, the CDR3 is TGCGCCAGCAGCCAAGGCTCCTTTTGGGGGCCCTACGAGCAGTACTTC. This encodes CASSQGSFWGPYEQYF.

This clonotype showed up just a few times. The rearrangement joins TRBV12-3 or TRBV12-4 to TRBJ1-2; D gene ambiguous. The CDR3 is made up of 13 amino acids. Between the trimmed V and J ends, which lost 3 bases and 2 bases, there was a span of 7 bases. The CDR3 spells CASSFSWNYGYTF. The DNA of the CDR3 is TGTGCCAGCAGTTTTAGCTGGAACTATGGCTACACCTTC.

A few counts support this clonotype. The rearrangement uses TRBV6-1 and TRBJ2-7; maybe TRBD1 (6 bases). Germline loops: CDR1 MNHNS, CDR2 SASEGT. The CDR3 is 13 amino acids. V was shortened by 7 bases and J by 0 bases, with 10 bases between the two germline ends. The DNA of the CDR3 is TGTGCCAGCAAAAGACAGGTCTCCTACGAGCAGTACTTC. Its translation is CASKRQVSYEQYF.

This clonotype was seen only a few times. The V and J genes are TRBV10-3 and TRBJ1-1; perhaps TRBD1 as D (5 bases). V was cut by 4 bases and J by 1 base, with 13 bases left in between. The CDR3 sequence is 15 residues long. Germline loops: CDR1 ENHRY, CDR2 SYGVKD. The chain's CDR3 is CAISVRGETNTEAFF. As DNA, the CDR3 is TGTGCCATCAGTGTCCGGGGGGAAACGAACACTGAAGCTTTCTTT.

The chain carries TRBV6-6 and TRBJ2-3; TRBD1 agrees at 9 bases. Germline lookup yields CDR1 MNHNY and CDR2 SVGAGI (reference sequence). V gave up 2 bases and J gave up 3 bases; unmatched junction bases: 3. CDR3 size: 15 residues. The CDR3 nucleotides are TGTGCCAGCAGTTACCGGGACAGGGTAACAGATACGCAGTATTTT. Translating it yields CASSYRDRVTDTQYF.

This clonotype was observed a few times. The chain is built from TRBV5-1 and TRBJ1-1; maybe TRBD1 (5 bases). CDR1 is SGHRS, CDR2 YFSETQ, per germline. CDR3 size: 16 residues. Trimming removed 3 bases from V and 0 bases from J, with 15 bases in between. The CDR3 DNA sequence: TGCGCCAGCAGCTACTCACCGACAGATATGAACACTGAAGCTTTCTTT. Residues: CASSYSPTDMNTEAFF.

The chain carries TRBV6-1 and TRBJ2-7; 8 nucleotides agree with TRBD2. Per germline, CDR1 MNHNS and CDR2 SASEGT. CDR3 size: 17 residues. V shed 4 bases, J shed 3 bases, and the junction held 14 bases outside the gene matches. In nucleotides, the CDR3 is TGTGCCAGCAGTGGCAAAAGGGGCGGGGGGCTACGCTACGAGCAGTACTTC. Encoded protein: CASSGKRGGGLRYEQYF.

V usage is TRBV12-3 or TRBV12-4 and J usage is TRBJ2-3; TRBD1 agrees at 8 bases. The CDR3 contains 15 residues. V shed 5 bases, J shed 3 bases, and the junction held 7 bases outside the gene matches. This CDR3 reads CASSPGTGVTDTQYF. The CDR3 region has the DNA TGTGCCAGCAGTCCCGGGACAGGTGTTACAGATACGCAGTATTTT.

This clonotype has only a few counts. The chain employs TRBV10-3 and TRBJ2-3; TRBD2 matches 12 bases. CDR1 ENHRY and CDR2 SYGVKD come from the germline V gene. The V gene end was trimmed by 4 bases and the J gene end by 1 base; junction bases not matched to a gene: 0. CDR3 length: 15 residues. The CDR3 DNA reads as TGTGCCATCAGTGGACTAGCGGGAGGCACAGATACGCAGTATTTT. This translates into CAISGLAGGTDTQYF.

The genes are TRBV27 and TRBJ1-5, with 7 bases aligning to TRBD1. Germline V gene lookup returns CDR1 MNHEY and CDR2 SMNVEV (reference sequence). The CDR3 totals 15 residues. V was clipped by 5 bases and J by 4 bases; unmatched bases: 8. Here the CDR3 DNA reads TGTGCCAGCAGTACCGACAGGGTTGGGAATCAGCCCCAGCATTTT. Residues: CASSTDRVGNQPQHF.

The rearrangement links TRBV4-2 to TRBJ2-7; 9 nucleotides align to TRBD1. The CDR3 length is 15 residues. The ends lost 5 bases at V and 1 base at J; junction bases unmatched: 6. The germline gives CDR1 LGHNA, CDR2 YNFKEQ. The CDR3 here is CASSFRQGVSYEQYF. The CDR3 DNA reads TGTGCCAGCAGCTTTCGACAGGGGGTTTCCTACGAGCAGTACTTC.

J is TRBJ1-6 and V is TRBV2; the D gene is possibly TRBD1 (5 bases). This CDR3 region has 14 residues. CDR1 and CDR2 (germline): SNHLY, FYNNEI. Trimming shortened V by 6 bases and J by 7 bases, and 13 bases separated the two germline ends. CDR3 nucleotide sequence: TGTGCCAGCAGAACCGGGACTAACAATTCACCCCTCCACTTT. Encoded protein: CASRTGTNNSPLHF.

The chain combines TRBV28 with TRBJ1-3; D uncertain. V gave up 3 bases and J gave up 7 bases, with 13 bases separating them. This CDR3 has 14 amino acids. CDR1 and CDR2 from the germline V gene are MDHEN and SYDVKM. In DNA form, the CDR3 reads TGTGCCAGCAGTTTCTGGCGGCCCGGCAACACCATATATTTT. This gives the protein CASSFWRPGNTIYF.